Listed below are T cell receptor beta chains from one sample, sequenced in a study of blood T cell repertoires in COVID-19. This table comes from immunoSEQ multiplex PCR, and its TCRdb copy is limited to in-frame clones, with some not included. This table holds more than 95,000 clones, about 86% found once. The sample comprised peripheral blood. The source is a man older than 75 with acute or convalescent COVID-19. CDR3s include the opening cysteine and the closing phenylalanine or tryptophan. A D gene is named only where the DNA matches it firmly. Clone size, where shown, is once, few, many, or a class for clones that have expanded.

clone_size: NA
v_call: TRBV2
j_call: TRBJ1-5
d_call: NA
cdr3_aa: CASTTAGQPQHF
cdr3_nt: TGTGCCAGCACCACTGCCGGGCAGCCCCAGCATTTT

clone_size: NA
v_call: TRBV3-1/TRBV3-2
j_call: TRBJ1-4
d_call: TRBD1
cdr3_aa: CASSQIFEGGRGEKLFF
cdr3_nt: TGTGCCAGCAGCCAAATCTTTGAAGGGGGCCGTGGTGAAAAACTGTTTTTT

clone_size: NA
v_call: TRBV20-1
j_call: TRBJ2-1
d_call: NA
cdr3_aa: CSAYSPNEQFF
cdr3_nt: TGCAGTGCCTATTCACCCAATGAGCAGTTCTTC

clone_size: NA
v_call: TRBV7-3
j_call: TRBJ2-2
d_call: NA
cdr3_aa: CASSLTPGAGELFF
cdr3_nt: TGTGCCAGCAGCTTAACGCCGGGGGCCGGGGAGCTGTTTTTT

clone_size: NA
v_call: TRBV6-5
j_call: TRBJ1-1
d_call: NA
cdr3_aa: CASTMNTEAFF
cdr3_nt: TGTGCCAGCACCATGAACACTGAAGCTTTCTTT

clone_size: NA
v_call: TRBV19
j_call: TRBJ2-1
d_call: TRBD2
cdr3_aa: CASSTSGRGNNEQFF
cdr3_nt: TGTGCCAGTAGCACTAGCGGGAGAGGCAACAATGAGCAGTTCTTC

clone_size: NA
v_call: TRBV7-2
j_call: TRBJ2-2
d_call: NA
cdr3_aa: CASSFRGTATNTGELFF
cdr3_nt: TGTGCCAGCAGCTTCAGAGGGACTGCGACGAACACCGGGGAGCTGTTTTTT

clone_size: NA
v_call: TRBV10-3
j_call: TRBJ2-1
d_call: TRBD2
cdr3_aa: CAISSGLAGVRQNEQFF
cdr3_nt: TGTGCCATCAGTTCCGGACTAGCGGGAGTTCGTCAAAATGAGCAGTTCTTC

clone_size: few
v_call: TRBV7-8
j_call: TRBJ1-1
d_call: TRBD1
cdr3_aa: CASSIDRVNTEAFF
cdr3_nt: TGTGCCAGCAGCATCGACAGGGTGAACACTGAAGCTTTCTTT

clone_size: NA
v_call: TRBV15
j_call: TRBJ1-5
d_call: TRBD1
cdr3_aa: CATSRGDSNSNQPQHF
cdr3_nt: TGTGCCACCAGCAGAGGGGACAGTAATAGCAATCAGCCCCAGCATTTT

clone_size: NA
v_call: TRBV5-5
j_call: TRBJ2-2
d_call: TRBD2
cdr3_aa: CASSRSGIEGGELFF
cdr3_nt: TGTGCCAGCAGCCGTAGCGGGATTGAAGGCGGGGAGCTGTTTTTT

clone_size: NA
v_call: TRBV29-1
j_call: TRBJ2-2
d_call: NA
cdr3_aa: CSVSHTNTGELFF
cdr3_nt: TGCAGCGTTTCCCACACGAACACCGGGGAGCTGTTTTTT

clone_size: NA
v_call: TRBV27
j_call: TRBJ2-5
d_call: NA
cdr3_aa: CASSLYAGAQETQYF
cdr3_nt: TGTGCCAGCAGTTTATACGCGGGGGCACAAGAGACCCAGTACTTC

clone_size: NA
v_call: TRBV28
j_call: TRBJ1-1
d_call: TRBD1
cdr3_aa: CASSFPGQGIEAFF
cdr3_nt: TGTGCCAGCAGTTTCCCCGGACAGGGGATTGAAGCTTTCTTT

clone_size: NA
v_call: TRBV11-2
j_call: TRBJ1-3
d_call: TRBD1
cdr3_aa: CASSLGRGISGNTIYF
cdr3_nt: TGTGCCAGCAGCTTGGGCAGGGGGATTTCTGGAAACACCATATATTTT

clone_size: NA
v_call: TRBV4-3
j_call: TRBJ2-3
d_call: NA
cdr3_aa: CASSHADTQYF
cdr3_nt: TGCGCCAGCAGCCACGCAGATACGCAGTATTTT

clone_size: NA
v_call: TRBV29-1
j_call: TRBJ2-1
d_call: TRBD1
cdr3_aa: CSVGRDRGYNEQFF
cdr3_nt: TGCAGCGTAGGCCGGGACAGGGGATACAATGAGCAGTTCTTC

clone_size: NA
v_call: TRBV30
j_call: TRBJ2-3
d_call: TRBD1
cdr3_aa: CAWRHRGRTDTQYF
cdr3_nt: TGTGCCTGGAGGCACAGGGGACGCACAGATACGCAGTATTTT